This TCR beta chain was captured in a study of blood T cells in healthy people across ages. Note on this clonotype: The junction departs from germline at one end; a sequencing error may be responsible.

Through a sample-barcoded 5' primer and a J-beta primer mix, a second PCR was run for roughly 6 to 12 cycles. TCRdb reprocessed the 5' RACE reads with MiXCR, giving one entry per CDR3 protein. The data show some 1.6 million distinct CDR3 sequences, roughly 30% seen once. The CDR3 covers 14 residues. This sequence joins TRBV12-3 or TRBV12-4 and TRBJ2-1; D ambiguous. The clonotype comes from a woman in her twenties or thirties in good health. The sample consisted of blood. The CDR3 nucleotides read TGTACCAGCAGTTTTGAGAGCTCCTACGATGAGCAGTTCTTC. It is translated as CTSSFESSYDEQFF.